This TCR beta chain was obtained from a study of CD8 T cells in ankylosing spondylitis (dated by TCRdb to the late 2010s). With respect to the entire study: The study set out to find disease-linked TCR variants by profiling T cell receptor beta repertoires in ankylosing spondylitis patients and healthy donors. The whole study cohort included some 100 healthy donors and roughly 24 ankylosing spondylitis patients. Peripheral blood was sampled, and synovial fluid was additionally collected from ankylosing spondylitis patients.

This clonotype came up a few times. Its antigen is unknown. No base quality information exists; no much larger clone differs at one position. This sample was sequenced with an Illumina HiSeq 2500. Quantitative 5'-RACE with molecular barcodes was used to prepare TCR beta libraries. The source study handled its data this way. Disease-linked TCR variants were identified with a new computational method built on a probabilistic model of VDJ rearrangement. TCRdb reprocessed the public reads (quality trimming at Q25 with fastp, clone calling with MiXCR) and kept in-frame beta chains. Entries that share a CDR3 protein sequence are merged under the most common genes and DNA. TCRdb's processing, not the authors', yielded these V and J calls. Present in this sample are approximately 500,000 distinct CDR3 sequences, about an eighth of which were seen just once. Together, the top ten hold around 6.8% of the sample.

Results the study describes overall, beyond this receptor: The disease-linked clones were reported as significantly enriched in matched synovial fluid samples from ankylosing spondylitis patients. A TCR beta motif made up of under ten highly homologous amino acid variants appeared to be characteristic of blood from ankylosing spondylitis patients. Some of the motif variants had been reported before in the synovial fluid and blood of reactive arthritis patients, a finding that suggests common disease-initiation mechanisms. A CD8+ phenotype was shown by the disease-linked clones, which were found at relatively low frequencies in peripheral blood.

The TCR comes from a male donor with ankylosing spondylitis. The sequenced material came from blood, either unsorted or a sorted T cell fraction (not recorded which).

The DNA sequence is TGCAGTGCGGTAAGCGGGAGTTTCGCAGATACGCAGTATTTT. It codes for CSAVSGSFADTQYF. The chain employs TRBV20-1 and TRBJ2-3, with 8 central nucleotides matching TRBD2. The CDR3 goes from the cysteine to the phenylalanine over 14 residues. Just CDR3 DNA is preserved here, 42 bases in frame from base 1. Taken from the germline V gene (reference sequence), the CDR1 and CDR2 loops are DFQATT and SNEGSKA. Relative to germline, V is missing 6 bases and J is missing 4 bases, with 9 bases of the junction outside any gene match.